The rows below give T cell receptor beta chains drawn from one sample of a study of early T cells in non-severe SARS-CoV-2 infection. TCRdb independently ran MiXCR on the 5' RACE reads; one entry per CDR3 protein. The sample includes tens of thousands of distinct CDR3 sequences, around a sixth of them seen just once. The material sequenced was whole blood. The receptors come from an adult who was a healthcare worker with PCR-confirmed SARS-CoV-2 infection or an uninfected control (not recorded which). CDR3s include the opening cysteine and the closing phenylalanine or tryptophan. The D gene is left open where the match is weak. Size is omitted from some rows. Given values are once, few, many or a class for expanded clones.

d_call	cdr3_length	v_call	clone_size	j_call	cdr3_aa	cdr3_nt
NA	14	TRBV28	once	TRBJ2-3	CASRDGMGTDTQYF	TGTGCCAGCAGGGACGGGATGGGTACAGATACGCAGTATTTT
NA	16	TRBV4-1	NA	TRBJ1-4	CASSQDGTGFNEKLFF	TGCGCCAGCAGCCAAGATGGTACAGGATTTAATGAAAAACTGTTTTTT
TRBD1	13	TRBV19	few	TRBJ2-7	CASSDRGHNEQYF	TGTGCCAGTAGCGACAGGGGGCACAACGAGCAGTACTTC
TRBD1	13	TRBV6-5	NA	TRBJ1-1	CASSRRGLTEAFF	TGTGCCAGCAGCCGCAGGGGGCTGACTGAAGCTTTCTTT
NA	13	TRBV9	NA	TRBJ1-1	CASSVEGSSEAFF	TGTGCCAGCAGCGTAGAGGGGTCGTCTGAAGCTTTCTTT
TRBD1	15	TRBV7-2	NA	TRBJ2-5	CASSPTTGIRETQYF	TGTGCCAGCAGTCCGACGACAGGGATTCGAGAGACCCAGTACTTC
TRBD2	12	TRBV29-1	few	TRBJ2-1	CSVEVAGVEEFF	TGCAGCGTTGAAGTTGCGGGGGTGGAAGAGTTCTTC
TRBD2	16	TRBV6-4	few	TRBJ2-1	CASSDSGTSSYNEQFF	TGTGCCAGCAGTGACTCCGGGACTAGCTCCTACAATGAGCAGTTCTTC
NA	13	TRBV7-9	NA	TRBJ1-1	CASSLALNTEAFF	TGTGCCAGCAGCTTAGCGTTGAACACTGAAGCTTTCTTT
NA	12	TRBV12-3/TRBV12-4	few	TRBJ2-1	CASSSTSNEQFF	TGTGCCAGCAGTTCGACTAGCAATGAGCAGTTCTTC
NA	12	TRBV7-9	NA	TRBJ1-1	CASSLFPDRAFF	TGTGCCAGCAGCTTATTCCCGGATAGGGCTTTCTTT
TRBD1	16	TRBV7-2	NA	TRBJ2-2	CASSPTRDRGTGELFF	TGTGCCAGCAGCCCTACCCGGGACAGGGGCACCGGGGAGCTGTTTTTT
NA	15	TRBV10-3	few	TRBJ2-7	CAISELGRNPYEQYF	TGTGCCATCAGTGAGTTAGGGAGAAATCCCTACGAGCAGTACTTC
NA	13	TRBV20-1	few	TRBJ1-2	CSAETPSGRGYTF	TGCAGTGCAGAGACACCGAGCGGTAGGGGCTACACCTTC
NA	15	TRBV19	few	TRBJ1-2	CASSAGAALNYGYTF	TGTGCCAGTAGTGCGGGAGCCGCGCTTAACTATGGCTACACCTTC
NA	14	TRBV7-2	NA	TRBJ2-3	CASSTDPFPDTQYF	TGTGCCAGCAGCACCGACCCATTCCCAGATACGCAGTATTTT
NA	15	TRBV4-3	few	TRBJ2-1	CASSQDASGRDEQFF	TGCGCCAGCAGCCAAGATGCGTCGGGGCGCGATGAGCAGTTCTTC
NA	14	TRBV20-1	NA	TRBJ1-5	CSASTGYSNQPQHF	TGCAGTGCTAGTACTGGATATAGCAATCAGCCCCAGCATTTT
NA	13	TRBV12-3/TRBV12-4	many	TRBJ2-7	CASSTGAGYEQYF	TGTGCCAGCAGTACAGGTGCGGGCTACGAGCAGTACTTC
TRBD1	15	TRBV20-1	NA	TRBJ1-1	CSARVPGGKDTEAFF	TGCAGTGCTAGAGTTCCAGGGGGTAAGGACACTGAAGCTTTCTTT
NA	14	TRBV29-1	few	TRBJ2-5	CSVGGSAAQETQYF	TGCAGCGTTGGTGGGTCGGCGGCCCAAGAGACCCAGTACTTC
NA	15	TRBV7-2	medium-sized	TRBJ2-2	CASSYSTGSTGELFF	TGTGCCAGCAGCTATTCAACCGGTAGCACCGGGGAGCTGTTTTTT
NA	14	TRBV9	few	TRBJ2-3	CASSPRMALDTQYF	TGTGCCAGCAGCCCCCGCATGGCTCTAGATACGCAGTATTTT
NA	14	TRBV4-3	few	TRBJ1-1	CASSQTRGVTEAFF	TGCGCCAGCAGCCAGACAAGAGGGGTCACTGAAGCTTTCTTT
NA	11	TRBV12-3/TRBV12-4	NA	TRBJ1-2	CASSSRAGYTF	TGTGCCAGCTCCTCCAGAGCAGGCTACACCTTC
TRBD2	13	TRBV29-1	few	TRBJ2-3	CSGEAGRTDTQYF	TGCAGCGGGGAAGCGGGGCGCACAGATACGCAGTATTTT
NA	17	TRBV24-1	NA	TRBJ1-2	CATSAPLPTDGSYGYTF	TGTGCCACCAGTGCCCCCTTGCCTACGGACGGATCCTATGGCTACACCTTC
TRBD1	14	TRBV7-6	many	TRBJ1-5	CASSLTGGNQPQHF	TGTGCCAGCAGCTTAACAGGGGGCAATCAGCCCCAGCATTTT
NA	15	TRBV20-1	few	TRBJ2-3	CSATLSTPGEDTQYF	TGCAGTGCTACCCTTTCGACACCGGGGGAAGATACGCAGTATTTT
TRBD1	12	TRBV2	NA	TRBJ1-1	CASGQGGTEAFF	TGTGCCAGTGGACAGGGGGGCACTGAAGCTTTCTTT
NA	15	TRBV6-2/TRBV6-3	NA	TRBJ2-2	CASNRGRVNTGELFF	TGTGCCAGCAATAGGGGCAGGGTGAACACCGGGGAGCTGTTTTTT
TRBD2	16	TRBV5-6	few	TRBJ2-4	CASTWGGSLAKNIQYF	TGTGCCAGCACCTGGGGAGGGAGTTTAGCCAAAAACATTCAGTACTTC
NA	15	TRBV30	NA	TRBJ2-1	CAWRAGSSSYNEQFF	TGTGCCTGGAGGGCCGGATCTAGCTCCTACAATGAGCAGTTCTTC
NA	13	TRBV11-3	few	TRBJ2-5	CASSLEDQETQYF	TGTGCCAGCAGCTTAGAAGACCAAGAGACCCAGTACTTC
NA	13	TRBV4-3	many	TRBJ2-7	CASSQAATSEQYF	TGCGCCAGCAGCCAAGCGGCGACTAGCGAGCAGTACTTC
TRBD2	18	TRBV20-1	medium-sized	TRBJ2-7	CSALVTSGSRRSSYEQYF	TGCAGTGCTTTAGTAACTAGCGGGAGTAGAAGGAGCTCCTACGAGCAGTACTTC
NA	13	TRBV28	few	TRBJ2-7	CASSLYAGPEQYF	TGTGCCAGCAGTTTATATGCAGGCCCCGAGCAGTACTTC
NA	18	TRBV28	many	TRBJ1-5	CASSLSGRVMASNQPQHF	TGTGCCAGCAGTTTATCAGGCAGGGTGATGGCGAGCAATCAGCCCCAGCATTTT
NA	14	TRBV19	NA	TRBJ1-4	CASSNSSGNEKLFF	TGTGCCAGTAGTAACTCCAGCGGTAATGAAAAACTGTTTTTT
NA	15	TRBV3-1	many	TRBJ2-3	CASSQGVPGTDTQYF	TGTGCCAGCAGCCAAGGTGTCCCAGGGACAGATACGCAGTATTTT
TRBD1	15	TRBV20-1	NA	TRBJ2-7	CSASAARDRDHEQYF	TGCAGTGCTAGCGCCGCCCGGGACAGGGACCACGAGCAGTACTTC
NA	16	TRBV20-1	many	TRBJ2-1	CSARDPRDRSYNEQFF	TGCAGTGCTAGAGATCCGAGGGACCGCTCCTACAATGAGCAGTTCTTC
TRBD2	14	TRBV3-1	NA	TRBJ2-7	CASSPGRLAREQYF	TGTGCCAGCAGCCCCGGGAGGCTAGCGCGAGAGCAGTACTTC
NA	13	TRBV24-1	NA	TRBJ2-7	CATSEPGTPILYF	TGTGCCACCAGTGAGCCCGGGACACCAATATTGTACTTC
NA	14	TRBV21-1	few	TRBJ2-1	CASSKEGSNNEQFF	TGTGCCAGCAGCAAAGAGGGCAGTAACAATGAGCAGTTCTTC
NA	15	TRBV6-6	NA	TRBJ2-3	CASSLSGGPTDTQYF	TGTGCCAGCAGTTTATCAGGCGGGCCCACAGATACGCAGTATTTT
NA	12	TRBV10-3	NA	TRBJ2-3	CAISASTDTQYF	TGTGCCATCAGTGCTTCAACAGATACGCAGTATTTT
NA	16	TRBV12-3/TRBV12-4	many	TRBJ1-4	CASRSYPQVENEKLFF	TGTGCCAGCAGATCCTATCCACAGGTGGAAAATGAAAAACTGTTTTTT
TRBD2	15	TRBV19	NA	TRBJ2-1	CASSMGAGVADEQFF	TGTGCCAGTAGTATGGGAGCGGGGGTCGCCGATGAGCAGTTCTTC
TRBD2	18	TRBV28	few	TRBJ2-5	CASSSPWGEAGRKKTQYF	TGTGCCAGCAGTTCCCCGTGGGGGGAAGCGGGGAGGAAGAAGACCCAATACTTC
NA	15	TRBV29-1	many	TRBJ2-2	CSVELRHRLAGELFF	TGCAGCGTTGAACTGCGACATCGCCTTGCCGGGGAGCTGTTTTTT
NA	16	TRBV2	many	TRBJ1-6	CASKLQGTSYNSPLHF	TGTGCCAGCAAGCTTCAGGGCACCTCCTATAATTCACCCCTCCACTTT
NA	14	TRBV12-3/TRBV12-4	NA	TRBJ1-1	CASSKDGLNTEAFF	TGTGCCAGCAGTAAGGACGGATTGAACACTGAAGCTTTCTTT
NA	12	TRBV29-1	NA	TRBJ1-2	CSVGRVKNGYTF	TGCAGCGTGGGCAGGGTGAAAAATGGCTACACCTTC
NA	12	TRBV16	few	TRBJ1-4	CASSWNGEKLFF	TGTGCCAGCAGCTGGAACGGTGAAAAACTGTTTTTT
NA	13	TRBV7-2	many	TRBJ2-5	CASSKRTRETQYF	TGTGCCAGCAGCAAACGGACACGGGAGACCCAGTACTTC
NA	16	TRBV5-1	NA	TRBJ2-7	CASSLAGRQGRGEQYF	TGCGCCAGCAGCTTGGCCGGCCGTCAGGGCCGTGGGGAGCAGTACTTC
NA	13	TRBV4-2	few	TRBJ2-1	CASSQDPPNEQFF	TGTGCCAGCAGCCAAGATCCCCCGAATGAGCAGTTCTTC
NA	14	TRBV6-2/TRBV6-3	few	TRBJ2-7	CASSYSHREGEQYF	TGTGCCAGCAGTTACTCGCACAGGGAAGGAGAGCAGTACTTC
NA	12	TRBV29-1	NA	TRBJ1-2	CSVDSQRPGYTF	TGCAGCGTTGACTCTCAGCGCCCGGGCTACACCTTC